The 25 T cell receptor beta chains listed next were all sequenced from one sample in a study of siplizumab effects on memory and regulatory T cells. Some clones are missing from TCRdb's copy, which holds only in-frame ones; the method was immunoSEQ multiplex PCR. The sample comprises 45,000 to 60,000 clones, roughly 90% of which are singletons, and approximately 0.3% rests with the top ten. The sequenced sample was naive CD8+ T cells sorted from blood. The source of these receptors is a human donor in good health.

This clone has a single count. The CDR3 nucleotides read TGTGCCAGCAGCTTATCCTTGTTAGCGGGCGTATTCGGGGACAATGAGCAGTTCTTC. It yields the protein CASSLSLLAGVFGDNEQFF. The chain carries TRBV7-8 and TRBJ2-1; TRBD2 matches 7 bases. CDR1 is SGHVS and CDR2 is FQNEAQ in the germline V gene. The CDR3 extends over 19 amino acids. The V and J ends lost 2 bases and 5 bases, in that order; junction bases with no gene match: 18.

The chain recombines TRBV7-8 with TRBJ1-1, with D perhaps TRBD1 (6 bases). The length of the CDR3 is 19 residues. Germline V gene data show CDR1 as SGHVS and CDR2 as FQNEAQ. V lost 5 bases to trimming and J lost 0 bases, with 25 bases between them. The CDR3 region has the DNA TGTGCCAGCAGCCCCCATGGGAGGGACACCGATCAAATGAACACTGAAGCTTTCTTT. This encodes CASSPHGRDTDQMNTEAFF.

The chain employs TRBV10-3 and TRBJ1-2; unclear D gene. Germline CDR1 reads ENHRY; CDR2 reads SYGVKD. This CDR3 is built from 15 residues. V shed 4 bases and J shed 2 bases, with 14 bases lying between them. CDR3 region: CAISVVRELNYGYTF. The CDR3 DNA reads TGTGCCATCAGTGTGGTCAGAGAATTAAACTATGGCTACACCTTC.

This clone occurred a few times. The J gene is TRBJ1-2, the V gene TRBV27; unclear D gene. Germline V lookup: CDR1 MNHEY, CDR2 SMNVEV (reference sequence). The CDR3 runs 14 residues. V was trimmed by 2 bases and J by 6 bases, leaving 13 bases between them. The CDR3 sequence is CASSLTRGWDGYTF. The DNA of the CDR3 is TGTGCCAGCAGTTTAACCCGAGGGTGGGATGGCTACACCTTC.

Remarks on this clone: At one end, the junction sequence differs from germline, possibly due to a read error. The CDR3 region is CSIDTGQQYTEQFF. CDR3 in DNA: TGCAGCATCGACACGGGACAGCAGTACACTGAGCAGTTCTTC. The chain joins TRBV29-1 to TRBJ2-1; 7 bases agree with TRBD1. The CDR3 covers 14 residues. Germline loops: CDR1 SQVTM, CDR2 ANQGSEA.

This chain links TRBV5-1 with TRBJ2-7, with TRBD1 matching over 8 bases. The CDR3 has 14 amino acids. The V and J ends lost 3 bases and 2 bases, in that order; junction bases with no gene match: 4. CDR1 and CDR2 from the germline V gene are SGHRS and YFSETQ. The CDR3 region is CASSYGTGTYEQYF. In nucleotides, the CDR3 is TGCGCCAGCAGCTACGGGACAGGTACCTACGAGCAGTACTTC.

The chain joins TRBV7-3 to TRBJ2-1; 8 bases line up with TRBD2. The CDR3 totals 15 residues. Trimming took 3 bases from V and 5 from J; bases not matched to a gene: 6. The germline V gene has CDR1 SGHTA and CDR2 FQGTGA. CDR3 bases: TGTGCCAGCAGCTTGGGACTAGATTTCGACAATGAGCAGTTCTTC. Translating it yields CASSLGLDFDNEQFF.

This clone was seen more than once but under ten times. The chain joins TRBV4-1 to TRBJ1-2; no clear D. CDR3 length: 14 residues. Trimming removed 0 bases from V and 5 bases from J, with 10 bases in between. Germline CDR1 reads MGHRA; CDR2 reads YSYEKL. CDR3 bases: TGCGCCAGCAGCCAAGAGTGGGTCGGGTATGGCTACACCTTC. Protein sequence: CASSQEWVGYGYTF.

The chain is built from TRBV6-1 and TRBJ2-3, with TRBD1 identical over 7 bases. Germline V gene lookup returns CDR1 MNHNS and CDR2 SASEGT. V was pared by 2 bases and J by 5 bases, with 10 bases of the junction left unmatched. The CDR3 spans 16 residues. CDR3 sequence (DNA): TGTGCCAGCAGTGAACTATGGCAGGGGGTTGGAGATACGCAGTATTTT. Protein product: CASSELWQGVGDTQYF.

This sequence joins TRBV4-1 and TRBJ2-1, with D maybe TRBD1 (6 bases). The CDR3 is 16 amino acids. Trimming took off 4 bases at V and 0 bases at J, with 13 bases between the two ends. Germline-derived CDR1 and CDR2 are MGHRA and YSYEKL. The CDR3 is CASSPPGGRSYNEQFF. DNA of the CDR3: TGCGCCAGCAGCCCGCCTGGGGGCCGCTCCTACAATGAGCAGTTCTTC.

CDR3 in amino acids: CASSRLGAVKSSEQYF. The DNA of the CDR3 is TGTGCCAGCAGTCGCCTTGGGGCCGTGAAAAGCAGCGAGCAGTACTTC. The chain employs TRBV2 and TRBJ2-7, with D tentatively TRBD1 (5 bases). The CDR3 extends over 16 amino acids. Germline CDR1 reads SNHLY; CDR2 reads FYNNEI. Deletions cut 5 bases from V and 6 bases from J, with 23 bases between.

This chain connects TRBV5-1 to TRBJ2-3; 8 bases agree with TRBD2. The CDR3 has 15 amino acids. V lost 0 bases to trimming and J lost 1 base; unmatched junction nucleotides: 1. CDR1 is SGHRS and CDR2 is YFSETQ in the germline V gene. CDR3 protein: CASSLVAGRTDTQYF. The CDR3 region has the DNA TGCGCCAGCAGCTTGGTAGCGGGACGCACAGATACGCAGTATTTT.

This sequence joins TRBV25-1 and TRBJ2-7; 9 nucleotides line up with TRBD2. Germline assignment: CDR1 MGHDK and CDR2 SYGVNS. With 0 bases clipped from V and 0 bases from J, the junction kept 9 bases outside the gene matches. The CDR3 runs to 18 residues. The CDR3 is CASSEYYPDSGSSYEQYF. CDR3 bases: TGTGCCAGCAGTGAATATTATCCCGATAGCGGGAGCTCCTACGAGCAGTACTTC.

This clone has only a few counts. V is TRBV19 and J is TRBJ1-5, with D perhaps TRBD1 (5 bases). This CDR3 spans 14 amino acids. The V end was cut by 1 base, the J end by 7 bases, with 11 bases between. CDR1 and CDR2 from the germline V gene are LNHDA and SQIVND (reference sequence). CDR3 region: CASSIGGRGQPQHF. The CDR3 nucleotides are TGTGCCAGTAGTATAGGGGGAAGGGGCCAGCCCCAGCATTTT.

The chain is built from TRBV5-1 and TRBJ2-5, with 7 bases fitting TRBD1. CDR3 length: 14 amino acids. After removal of 5 bases from V and 1 base from J, the junction contained 5 bases not matched to a gene. Germline CDR1 is SGHRS and CDR2 is YFSETQ. CDR3 amino acids: CASSSGQFQETQYF. CDR3 nucleotides: TGCGCCAGCAGTTCGGGACAGTTCCAAGAGACCCAGTACTTC.

This rearrangement joins TRBV9 to TRBJ2-5, with D unclear. CDR1 SGDLS and CDR2 YYNGEE come from the germline V gene. V lost 1 base to trimming and J lost 5 bases, with 12 bases between them. The CDR3 runs 14 residues. The CDR3 DNA reads as TGTGCCAGCAGCGTATGGGCCGGTCCGGAGACCCAGTACTTC. This sequence encodes CASSVWAGPETQYF.

V gene TRBV5-3 combines with J gene TRBJ2-3; weak D call: TRBD2 (6 bases). TRBV5-3 is placed among ORFs of uncertain function. There are 14 residues in the CDR3. V was pared by 3 bases and J by 8 bases, with 16 bases between. The CDR3: CARSWGTPAITQYF. CDR3 in DNA: TGTGCCAGAAGCTGGGGGACTCCGGCAATTACGCAGTATTTT.

CDR3 protein: CASSLLGSPNTEAFF. Written as DNA, the CDR3 is TGCGCCAGCAGCTTGCTCGGCAGCCCGAACACTGAAGCTTTCTTT. The chain has TRBV5-1 and TRBJ1-1; D is undetermined. This CDR3 region has 15 residues. CDR1 is SGHRS and CDR2 is YFSETQ in the germline V gene. The V end was cut by 1 base, the J end by 1 base, with 11 bases between. Complete variable domain (other parts from reference TRBV5-1 and TRBJ1-1): KAGVTQTPRYLIKTRGQQVTLSCSPISGHRSVSWYQQTPGQGLQFLFEYFSETQRNKGNFPGRFSGRQFSNSRSEMNVSTLELGDSALYLCASSLLGSPNTEAFFGQGTRLTVV.

The chain carries TRBV9 and TRBJ1-1; TRBD1 aligns across 8 bases. The germline CDR1 and CDR2 sequences are SGDLS and YYNGEE. CDR3 size: 15 residues. The V gene end was trimmed by 3 bases and the J gene end by 5 bases; junction bases not matched to a gene: 9. This CDR3 is CASSDWTGSGTEAFF. The CDR3, as DNA: TGTGCCAGCAGCGATTGGACAGGGAGCGGAACTGAAGCTTTCTTT.

The V and J genes are TRBV19 and TRBJ2-1; no definite D call. Germline-derived CDR1 and CDR2 are LNHDA and SQIVND (reference sequence). V dropped 6 bases and J dropped 10 bases, with 10 bases sitting between them. The CDR3 covers 11 residues. The CDR3 region is CASRKGQEQFF. The CDR3, as DNA: TGTGCCAGTAGAAAAGGGCAAGAGCAGTTCTTC.

The chain recombines TRBV10-1 with TRBJ1-1; TRBD1 agrees at 11 bases. The CDR3 sequence is 14 residues long. The trim removed 2 bases at V and 4 bases at J, leaving 0 bases unmatched. CDR1 and CDR2 from the germline V gene are WNHNN and SYGVQD (reference sequence). DNA for the CDR3: TGCGCCAGCAGTGAGGGGACAGGGGGCACTGAAGCTTTCTTT. Translated, it gives CASSEGTGGTEAFF.

This clone was observed a few times. The rearrangement links TRBV5-1 to TRBJ1-3; D is undetermined. The CDR3 has 15 amino acids. The V gene lost 4 bases and the J gene lost 0 bases, with 11 bases spanning the gap. Per germline, CDR1 SGHRS and CDR2 YFSETQ. Written as DNA, the CDR3 is TGCGCCAGCAGCACCAGCGGGGACTCTGGAAACACCATATATTTT. It translates to CASSTSGDSGNTIYF.

V is TRBV25-1 and J is TRBJ1-1; the D is unclear. This CDR3 has 16 amino acids. Germline CDR1 is MGHDK and CDR2 is SYGVNS. The V end was cut by 3 bases, the J end by 1 base, with 15 bases between. The CDR3 is CASSDQTVYPNTEAFF. CDR3 coding DNA: TGTGCCAGCAGTGACCAAACGGTTTACCCGAACACTGAAGCTTTCTTT. The full variable domain, with the rest looked up from reference TRBV25-1 and TRBJ1-1, is EADIYQTPRYLVIGTGKKITLECSQTMGHDKMYWYQQDPGMELHLIHYSYGVNSTEKGDLSSESTVSRIRTEHFPLTLESARPSHTSQYLCASSDQTVYPNTEAFFGQGTRLTVV.

The rearrangement joins TRBV11-2 to TRBJ1-5; D not certain. Germline V CDR1 and CDR2: SGHAT, FQNNGV. V lost 3 bases to trimming and J lost 0 bases, with 9 bases between them. This CDR3 has 15 residues. The chain's CDR3 is CASSLTVGSNQPQHF. CDR3 bases: TGTGCCAGCAGCTTGACGGTGGGTAGCAATCAGCCCCAGCATTTT.

The chain has TRBV7-6 and TRBJ2-3; TRBD2 might be the D (6 bases). This CDR3 comprises 15 residues. Between the trimmed V and J ends, which lost 2 bases and 1 base, there was a span of 10 bases. Germline V gene sequence: CDR1 SGHVS, CDR2 FNYEAQ. The CDR3 protein is CASSLKGGGTDTQYF. DNA for the CDR3: TGTGCCAGCAGCTTAAAGGGCGGGGGCACAGATACGCAGTATTTT. Looking up the rest from reference TRBV7-6 and TRBJ2-3 gives the full variable domain: GAGVSQSPRYKVTKRGQDVALRCDPISGHVSLYWYRQALGQGPEFLTYFNYEAQQDKSGLPNDRFSAERPEGSISTLTIQRTEQRDSAMYRCASSLKGGGTDTQYFGPGTRLTVL.